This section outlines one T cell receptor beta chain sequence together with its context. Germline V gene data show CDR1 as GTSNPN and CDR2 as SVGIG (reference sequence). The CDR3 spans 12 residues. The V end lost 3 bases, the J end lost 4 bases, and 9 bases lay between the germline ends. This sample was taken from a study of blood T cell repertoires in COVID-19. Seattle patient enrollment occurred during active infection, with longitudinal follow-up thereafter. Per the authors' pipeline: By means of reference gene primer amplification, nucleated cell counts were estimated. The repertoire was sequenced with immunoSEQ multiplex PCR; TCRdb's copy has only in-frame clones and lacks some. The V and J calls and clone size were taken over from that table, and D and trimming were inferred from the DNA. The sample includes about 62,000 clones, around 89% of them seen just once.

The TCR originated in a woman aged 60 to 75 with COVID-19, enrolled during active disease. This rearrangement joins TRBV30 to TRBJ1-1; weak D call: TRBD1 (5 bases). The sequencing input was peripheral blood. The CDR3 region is CAWSQGITEAFF. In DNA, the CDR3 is TGTGCCTGGAGCCAGGGTATCACTGAAGCTTTCTTT.